The clone carrying this T cell receptor (beta chain) appeared a few times. The entry originates in a study of graft-versus-host responses after intestinal transplantation. Study-level information: Anti-thymocyte globulin induction preceded three to four years of tacrolimus and steroid maintenance in all recipients. Study-level results: The authors found GvH clones in recipient marrow, some appearing first in ileum or blood. Early post-transplant HvG declines showed an association with peak circulating GvH clone levels.

Each mixed lymphocyte reaction held roughly 200,000 CFSE-labeled responders and roughly 200,000 irradiated violet-dye-labeled stimulators. The germline V and J ends were trimmed by 2 bases and 1 base, with 12 bases remaining between them. The CDR3 contains 16 residues. Per germline, CDR1 MNHNY and CDR2 SVGAGI (reference sequence). Sequencing was performed with immunoSEQ multiplex PCR; in TCRdb, only in-frame clones are kept and a portion is missing. The profile shows about 6,900 clones, roughly a quarter of them singletons. This specimen consisted of alloreactive CD8+ T cells from a mixed lymphocyte reaction culture, obtained before transplantation. Subset here: CFSE-low proliferating T cells sorted from roughly six-day pre-transplant mixed lymphocyte reaction (GvH or HvG direction). The source of this sequence is a human patient who was an organ donor for intestinal transplantation. V gene TRBV6-6 combines with J gene TRBJ2-1; D is possibly TRBD1 (6 bases). CDR3 sequence reads: CASSYQDSISYNEQFF. CDR3 in DNA: TGTGCCAGCAGTTACCAGGACAGTATATCCTACAATGAGCAGTTCTTC.